Below, 21 T cell receptor beta chains from the same sample are listed, as sequenced in a study of blood T cell repertoires in COVID-19. TCRdb's copy holds only in-frame clones and misses some; the assay was immunoSEQ multiplex PCR. The sample carries around 400,000 clones, about nine tenths recorded once. Material: PBMCs or T cells enriched from blood (not recorded which). The receptor set was obtained from a woman aged 25 to 39 who had recovered from COVID-19.

The rearrangement links TRBV2 to TRBJ2-5; the match to TRBD2 covers 8 bases. Germline V gene data show CDR1 as SNHLY and CDR2 as FYNNEI. After removal of 4 bases from V and 4 bases from J, the junction contained 11 bases not matched to a gene. This CDR3 region has 16 residues. CDR3 in DNA: TGTGCCAGCAGTGGTGGCCGGCGGGGGGATGGAGAGACCCAGTACTTC. It encodes CASSGGRRGDGETQYF. Supplemented by reference TRBV2 and TRBJ2-5, the full variable domain reads EPEVTQTPSHQVTQMGQEVILRCVPISNHLYFYWYRQILGQKVEFLVSFYNNEISEKSEIFDDQFSVERPDGSNFTLKIRSTKLEDSAMYFCASSGGRRGDGETQYFGPGTRLLVL.

The chain recombines TRBV19 with TRBJ2-3; D is possibly TRBD2 (6 bases). CDR3 length: 14 residues. V lost 5 bases to trimming and J lost 0 bases, with 9 bases between them. Germline lookup yields CDR1 LNHDA and CDR2 SQIVND (reference sequence). CDR3 nucleotide sequence: TGTGCCAGTAGTCCCGGGACTAGCACAGATACGCAGTATTTT. It translates to CASSPGTSTDTQYF.

The chain recombines TRBV5-5 with TRBJ2-6; TRBD1 is a possible D gene (6 bases). Germline CDR1 reads SGHKS; CDR2 reads YYEKEE (reference sequence). V lost 4 bases and J lost 2, with 19 bases in between. This CDR3 is built from 18 residues. The CDR3 DNA sequence: TGTGCCAGCAGCATCCGGACGGTGGGGGCGACTGGGGCCAACGTCCTGACTTTC. This codes for CASSIRTVGATGANVLTF. Full variable domain (remainder filled in from reference TRBV5-5 and TRBJ2-6): DAGVTQSPTHLIKTRGQQVTLRCSPISGHKSVSWYQQVLGQGPQFIFQYYEKEERGRGNFPDRFSARQFPNYSSELNVNALLLGDSALYLCASSIRTVGATGANVLTFGAGSRLTVL.

This chain links TRBV14 with TRBJ1-3; no clear D gene. The CDR3 runs 15 residues. Germline-derived CDR1 and CDR2 are SGHDN and FVKESK. Trimming removed 3 bases from V and 0 bases from J, with 9 bases in between. The CDR3 DNA reads TGTGCCAGCAGCCACAGACAAAGCTCTGGAAACACCATATATTTT. This translates into CASSHRQSSGNTIYF.

This clone was recorded once. This chain joins TRBV5-6 and TRBJ2-7; 10 bases are shared with TRBD1. V dropped 3 bases and J dropped 1; count of bases not matched to a gene: 7. The CDR3 is 16 amino acids. The V gene's germline CDR1 is SGHDT and CDR2 YYEEEE. The CDR3 region is CASSSGQGVYSYEQYF. In nucleotides, the CDR3 is TGTGCCAGCAGCTCCGGACAGGGGGTCTATTCCTACGAGCAGTACTTC.

The chain combines TRBV6-5 with TRBJ2-7; weak D call: TRBD1 (6 bases). V was clipped by 7 bases and J by 6 bases, with 19 bases between them. The length of the CDR3 is 14 residues. The germline V gene has CDR1 MNHEY and CDR2 SVGAGI. CDR3 nucleotide sequence: TGTGCCAGCACCCCCGGAATGACAGGATTCGAGCAGTACTTC. This codes for CASTPGMTGFEQYF.

The chain is built from TRBV30 and TRBJ2-2, with a weak D call TRBD2 (6 bases). The length of the CDR3 is 16 residues. Trimming left V 2 bases short and J 7 bases short, with 20 bases between. Germline loops: CDR1 GTSNPN, CDR2 SVGIG (reference sequence). The CDR3 spells CAWSTTSARAGGELFF. The CDR3 nucleotides read TGTGCCTGGAGTACGACGTCGGCCCGAGCGGGCGGGGAGCTGTTTTTT. Supplemented by reference TRBV30 and TRBJ2-2, the full variable domain reads SQTIHQWPATLVQPVGSPLSLECTVEGTSNPNLYWYRQAAGRGLQLLFYSVGIGQISSEVPQNLSASRPQDRQFILSSKKLLLSDSGFYLCAWSTTSARAGGELFFGEGSRLTVL.

The chain combines TRBV6-6 with TRBJ1-5; 8 positions match TRBD1. CDR1 MNHNY and CDR2 SVGAGI come from the germline V gene (reference sequence). V dropped 5 bases and J dropped 6; count of bases not matched to a gene: 12. The CDR3 runs to 16 residues. The CDR3 DNA sequence: TGTGCCAGCAGTCGACAGGGGTCCGGTATATTTCAGCCCCAGCATTTT. Its protein product is CASSRQGSGIFQPQHF.

The V call is TRBV5-1, the J call TRBJ1-6; no definite D call. Deletions cut 0 bases from V and 9 bases from J, with 7 bases between. Germline V CDR1 and CDR2: SGHRS, YFSETQ. The CDR3 runs 13 residues. CDR3 residues: CASSLAGSSPLHF. The CDR3 DNA is TGCGCCAGCAGCTTGGCCGGGAGTTCACCCCTCCACTTT.

The genes are TRBV12-3 or TRBV12-4 and TRBJ1-2; D gene uncertain. The CDR3 loop spans 12 amino acids. V lost 4 bases and J 2 bases, leaving 5 bases between the germline ends. The CDR3 nucleotides are TGTGCCAGCAGTTCCCTGAACTATGGCTACACCTTC. Translating gives CASSSLNYGYTF.

This chain links TRBV3-1 (or the pseudogene TRBV3-2) with TRBJ1-6; D gene unclear. Germline V lookup: CDR1 LGHDT, CDR2 YNNKEL (reference sequence). The CDR3 has 14 residues. Trimming removed 0 bases from V and 13 bases from J, with 13 bases in between. CDR3 region: CASSQEGEVMPLHF. CDR3 DNA sequence: TGTGCCAGCAGCCAAGAGGGTGAGGTGATGCCCCTCCACTTT.

The rearrangement joins TRBV7-3 to TRBJ2-2, with D maybe TRBD1 (6 bases). The CDR3 is 14 amino acids. Germline assignment: CDR1 SGHTA and CDR2 FQGTGA. V was shortened by 5 bases and J by 6 bases, with 13 bases between the two germline ends. CDR3: CASSQQGRAGELFF. CDR3 in DNA: TGTGCCAGCAGCCAGCAGGGGAGAGCCGGGGAGCTGTTTTTT.

The chain recombines TRBV27 with TRBJ2-7; the match to TRBD2 covers 7 bases. Germline V gives CDR1 MNHEY, CDR2 SMNVEV (reference sequence). The length of the CDR3 is 13 residues. The V gene end was trimmed by 6 bases and the J gene end by 2 bases; junction bases not matched to a gene: 4. The CDR3 reads CASRREGPYEQYF. CDR3 coding DNA: TGTGCCAGCAGGAGGGAGGGCCCCTACGAGCAGTACTTC.

The rearrangement links TRBV5-1 to TRBJ2-4; D is ambiguous. The CDR3 loop spans 16 amino acids. Trimming left V 4 bases short and J 0 bases short, with 14 bases between. The germline V gene has CDR1 SGHRS and CDR2 YFSETQ. The CDR3 region is CASSAHTSLAKNIQYF. Written as DNA, the CDR3 is TGCGCCAGCAGCGCCCACACAAGTCTAGCCAAAAACATTCAGTACTTC. Full variable domain (outside the CDR3, taken from reference TRBV5-1 and TRBJ2-4): KAGVTQTPRYLIKTRGQQVTLSCSPISGHRSVSWYQQTPGQGLQFLFEYFSETQRNKGNFPGRFSGRQFSNSRSEMNVSTLELGDSALYLCASSAHTSLAKNIQYFGAGTRLSVL.

This clone was observed a few times. In nucleotides, the CDR3 is TGTGCCAGCAGTTTACGATACGGGGGGACTAGCGGCTCCTACGAGCAGTACTTC. It translates to CASSLRYGGTSGSYEQYF. The genes are TRBV28 and TRBJ2-7; TRBD2 agrees at 11 bases. CDR1 and CDR2 (germline): MDHEN, SYDVKM. The CDR3 loop spans 18 amino acids. V dropped 2 bases and J dropped 0; count of bases not matched to a gene: 9.

This chain joins TRBV5-1 and TRBJ1-1; D gene unclear. V lost 6 bases, J lost 6 bases, and 15 bases lay in between. The CDR3 spans 13 residues. CDR1 and CDR2 from the germline V gene are SGHRS and YFSETQ. The CDR3 bases are TGCGCCAGCAAGTGGAGTGGCGAGTCTGAAGCTTTCTTT. Protein: CASKWSGESEAFF.

This chain joins TRBV6-2 or TRBV6-3 and TRBJ1-2; 11 nucleotides agree with TRBD1. This CDR3 is built from 15 residues. The V gene's germline CDR1 is MNHEY and CDR2 SVGEGT. V lost 5 bases, J lost 2 bases, and 4 bases stayed unmatched. Here the CDR3 reads CASSGQGAQNYGYTF. The CDR3 DNA sequence: TGTGCCAGCAGTGGACAGGGGGCGCAAAACTATGGCTACACCTTC.

The V call is TRBV14, the J call TRBJ1-2; 7 bases line up with TRBD1. From germline, CDR1 is SGHDN and CDR2 FVKESK. CDR3 length: 13 residues. After removal of 7 bases from V and 5 bases from J, the junction contained 7 bases not matched to a gene. Written as DNA, the CDR3 is TGTGCCAGCACCCCGGGACAGAGTTATGGCTACACCTTC. Its translation: CASTPGQSYGYTF.

V and J are TRBV4-1 and TRBJ1-1, with D hard to call. The V end was cut by 1 base, the J end by 1 base, with 10 bases between. Germline CDR1 MGHRA, CDR2 YSYEKL. This CDR3 has 15 amino acids. The CDR3 DNA follows: TGCGCCAGCAGCCAAGGCCACAGCCCGAACACTGAAGCTTTCTTT. Amino acids: CASSQGHSPNTEAFF.

This clone came up once. The V and J genes are TRBV5-8 and TRBJ1-2; a weak D match, TRBD1 (6 bases). CDR1 SGHTS and CDR2 YDEGEE come from the germline V gene. The CDR3 has 14 amino acids. V was cut by 0 bases and J by 4 bases, with 10 bases left in between. The CDR3 sequence is CASSLVLQGYGYTF. CDR3 DNA sequence: TGTGCCAGCAGCTTGGTATTACAGGGCTATGGCTACACCTTC.

With regard to this clone: At the DNA level, this CDR3 is encoded by other sequences in the same sample as well. The V gene is TRBV30, the J gene TRBJ1-5; D might be TRBD1 (5 bases). The CDR3 consists of 13 residues. The ends were cut back, 5 bases at V and 0 bases at J, with 8 bases in the middle. In germline, CDR1 is GTSNPN, CDR2 SVGIG (reference sequence). CDR3 sequence reads: CAWSTDSNQPQHF. CDR3 DNA sequence: TGTGCCTGGTCGACAGATAGCAATCAGCCCCAGCATTTT.